What follows are 20 T cell receptor beta chains derived from one specimen sequenced in a study of blood T cell repertoires in COVID-19. Measured with immunoSEQ multiplex PCR; TCRdb has only the in-frame clones, and not every one. The sample includes 250,000 to 350,000 clones, about 84% of them seen just once. Sequences were obtained from peripheral blood. These receptors came from a woman in her forties or fifties with acute or convalescent COVID-19.

The rearrangement joins TRBV28 to TRBJ1-4; TRBD1 is a possible D gene (5 bases). The CDR3 runs 15 residues. Trimming removed 4 bases at V and 8 bases at J, with 17 bases between. CDR1 and CDR2 (germline): MDHEN, SYDVKM. CDR3 loop: CASSSLGREGEKLFF. The CDR3 DNA sequence: TGTGCCAGCAGTTCCCTCGGCAGGGAGGGCGAAAAACTGTTTTTT.

In the case of this clone: Other DNA sequences in the sample encode the same CDR3. The gene calls are TRBV9 and TRBJ1-1, with a tentative D call TRBD1 (5 bases). Germline-derived CDR1 and CDR2 are SGDLS and YYNGEE. The CDR3 extends over 15 amino acids. V was pared by 0 bases and J by 1 base, with 10 bases between. CDR3 coding DNA: TGTGCCAGCAGCGTAGAGCCACAGGAGAACACTGAAGCTTTCTTT. Translating gives CASSVEPQENTEAFF. Together with reference TRBV9 and TRBJ1-1, the CDR3 gives the full variable domain: DSGVTQTPKHLITATGQRVTLRCSPRSGDLSVYWYQQSLDQGLQFLIQYYNGEERAKGNILERFSAQQFPDLHSELNLSSLELGDSALYFCASSVEPQENTEAFFGQGTRLTVV.

V and J are TRBV5-1 and TRBJ2-7; 7 bases are a match to TRBD1. The germline V gene encodes CDR1 SGHRS and CDR2 YFSETQ. This CDR3 is 14 amino acids long. V was clipped by 0 bases and J by 3 bases; unmatched bases: 3. The DNA for the CDR3 is TGCGCCAGCAGCTTGGCCAGGACAGGCTACGAGCAGTACTTC. This gives the protein CASSLARTGYEQYF.

This clone has a handful of counts. V and J are TRBV28 and TRBJ2-3; D gene uncertain. There are 13 residues in the CDR3. Trimming took 3 bases from V and 4 from J, leaving 8 bases between them. The germline V gene has CDR1 MDHEN and CDR2 SYDVKM. DNA for the CDR3: TGTGCCAGCAGTTTTCGGTCCCCAGATACGCAGTATTTT. It is translated as CASSFRSPDTQYF.

This clone has more than one count but fewer than ten. The chain carries TRBV9 and TRBJ1-6; the D is unclear. The CDR3 loop spans 14 amino acids. Germline V lookup: CDR1 SGDLS, CDR2 YYNGEE. Trimming removed 2 bases from V and 10 bases from J, with 13 bases in between. The CDR3: CASSVDGVDSPLHF. In nucleotides, the CDR3 is TGTGCCAGCAGCGTGGACGGGGTGGACTCACCCCTCCACTTT. Using reference TRBV9 and TRBJ1-6 for the parts outside the CDR3, the full variable domain is DSGVTQTPKHLITATGQRVTLRCSPRSGDLSVYWYQQSLDQGLQFLIQYYNGEERAKGNILERFSAQQFPDLHSELNLSSLELGDSALYFCASSVDGVDSPLHFGNGTRLTVT.

This sequence joins TRBV6-5 and TRBJ1-1; 10 bases align to TRBD1. The CDR3 is 15 amino acids. The ends lost 8 bases at V and 5 bases at J; junction bases unmatched: 11. Per germline, CDR1 MNHEY and CDR2 SVGAGI. DNA of the CDR3: TGTGCCAGCGCCCAGGCGGGGACAGGGGAAACTGAAGCTTTCTTT. This encodes CASAQAGTGETEAFF.

This rearrangement joins TRBV7-9 to TRBJ2-3; D perhaps matches TRBD2 (6 bases). The V gene lost 0 bases and the J gene lost 6 bases, with 7 bases spanning the gap. The germline V gene has CDR1 SEHNR and CDR2 FQNEAQ (reference sequence). The CDR3 runs to 13 residues. CDR3 in amino acids: CASSLAAGDTQYF. CDR3 DNA sequence: TGTGCCAGCAGCTTAGCTGCGGGGGATACGCAGTATTTT.

The chain links TRBV5-8 to TRBJ1-1; perhaps TRBD1 as D (5 bases). The CDR3 totals 15 residues. Germline-derived CDR1 and CDR2 are SGHTS and YDEGEE. Between the trimmed V and J ends, which lost 0 bases and 0 bases, there was a span of 9 bases. This CDR3 is CASSLEAGLNTEAFF. The DNA of the CDR3 is TGTGCCAGCAGCTTGGAGGCAGGGCTGAACACTGAAGCTTTCTTT.

The chain is built from TRBV6-5 and TRBJ1-4; D unclear. V lost 7 bases, J lost 4 bases, and 7 bases lay in between. The CDR3 length is 12 residues. Germline V gene data show CDR1 as MNHEY and CDR2 as SVGAGI. The CDR3 protein is CASKKLNEKLFF. The DNA for the CDR3 is TGTGCCAGCAAGAAGCTTAATGAAAAACTGTTTTTT.

The rearrangement uses TRBV4-2 and TRBJ2-2; 8 nucleotides align to TRBD2. The V segment lost 1 base and the J segment 6 bases; nucleotides outside the gene matches: 7. The CDR3 has 16 amino acids. Germline assignment: CDR1 LGHNA and CDR2 YNFKEQ. Written as DNA, the CDR3 is TGTGCCAGCAGCCAAGCCGGGGGGGTGAAAGCCGGGGAGCTGTTTTTT. This sequence encodes CASSQAGGVKAGELFF.

V gene TRBV5-1 combines with J gene TRBJ1-6; 7 bases agree with TRBD1. The CDR3 is made up of 16 amino acids. The trim removed 4 bases at V and 0 bases at J, leaving 4 bases unmatched. Germline V gene sequence: CDR1 SGHRS, CDR2 YFSETQ. The CDR3 region has the DNA TGCGCCAGCAGCCTGGGACAGTACTCCTATAATTCACCCCTCCACTTT. Residues: CASSLGQYSYNSPLHF.

The chain recombines TRBV24-1 with TRBJ2-1; possible D gene TRBD2, 7 bases. V was shortened by 5 bases and J by 4 bases, with 20 bases between the two germline ends. Germline CDR1 is KGHDR and CDR2 is SFDVKD. This CDR3 comprises 17 residues. CDR3 loop: CATSALPGLGGYNEQFF. The CDR3 DNA follows: TGTGCCACCAGTGCCCTCCCCGGACTAGGGGGGTACAATGAGCAGTTCTTC.

The chain carries TRBV28 and TRBJ1-1; D unclear. Germline CDR1 MDHEN, CDR2 SYDVKM. The ends were cut back, 2 bases at V and 0 bases at J, with 13 bases in the middle. The CDR3 covers 16 residues. In DNA form, the CDR3 reads TGTGCCAGCAGTTTACCACCCAGCGGTTTGAACACTGAAGCTTTCTTT. This sequence encodes CASSLPPSGLNTEAFF.

The V and J genes are TRBV15 and TRBJ2-5; D unclear. The length of the CDR3 is 14 residues. Trimming cost V 2 bases and J 10 bases, with 17 bases left between them. Per the germline V gene, CDR1 is LNHNV and CDR2 is YYDKDF (reference sequence). In DNA, the CDR3 is TGTGCCACCAGCAGACTGACTCTTGGTAAAGACCAGTACTTC. Amino acid sequence: CATSRLTLGKDQYF.

This sequence joins TRBV5-1 and TRBJ2-3; TRBD1 matches 8 bases. CDR3 length: 15 amino acids. Germline trimming cut 3 bases from V and 3 bases from J; bases unmatched to any gene: 6. The germline gives CDR1 SGHRS, CDR2 YFSETQ. This CDR3 is CASSSGRTGTDTQYF. As DNA, the CDR3 is TGCGCCAGCAGCTCGGGACGGACAGGGACAGATACGCAGTATTTT.

The chain joins TRBV6-6 to TRBJ1-4, with TRBD1 identical over 8 bases. V was clipped by 11 bases and J by 5 bases; unmatched bases: 4. This CDR3 spans 12 amino acids. Germline V gene lookup returns CDR1 MNHNY and CDR2 SVGAGI (reference sequence). DNA of the CDR3: TGTGCCTCAAACAGGGGGAATGAAAAACTGTTTTTT. This translates into CASNRGNEKLFF.

This clone was recorded a few times. The chain has TRBV7-3 and TRBJ1-5, with D hard to call. Per germline, CDR1 SGHTA and CDR2 FQGTGA. The CDR3 runs 13 residues. V lost 1 base and J 6 bases, leaving 7 bases between the germline ends. DNA for the CDR3: TGTGCCAGCAGCTTAATGGGGAGTCAGCCCCAGCATTTT. Translating gives CASSLMGSQPQHF.

This clone was counted once. The chain links TRBV3-1 (or the pseudogene TRBV3-2) to TRBJ1-1; D remains ambiguous. Trimming left V 0 bases short and J 2 bases short, with 10 bases between. This CDR3 comprises 15 residues. The V gene's germline CDR1 is LGHDT and CDR2 YNNKEL (reference sequence). The CDR3 nucleotides read TGTGCCAGCAGCCAAGATCCGAGACTCAACACTGAAGCTTTCTTT. Amino acids: CASSQDPRLNTEAFF.

This rearrangement joins TRBV19 to TRBJ2-7, with 15 bases that match TRBD2. V trimming: 8 bases; J trimming: 3 bases; junction bases outside the gene matches: 8. There are 16 residues in the CDR3. Per germline, CDR1 LNHDA and CDR2 SQIVND (reference sequence). CDR3 nucleotide sequence: TGTGCCAGTTCGGGACTAGCGGGAGGCCGTTACTACGAGCAGTACTTC. It encodes CASSGLAGGRYYEQYF.

The CDR3 is CATSRRGASGYTF. CDR3 bases: TGTGCCACCAGTCGCAGGGGGGCAAGTGGCTACACCTTC. The chain recombines TRBV24-1 with TRBJ1-2; 7 bases line up with TRBD1. V lost 6 bases, J lost 7 bases, and 7 bases stayed unmatched. The CDR3 spans 13 residues. Germline CDR1 reads KGHDR; CDR2 reads SFDVKD.